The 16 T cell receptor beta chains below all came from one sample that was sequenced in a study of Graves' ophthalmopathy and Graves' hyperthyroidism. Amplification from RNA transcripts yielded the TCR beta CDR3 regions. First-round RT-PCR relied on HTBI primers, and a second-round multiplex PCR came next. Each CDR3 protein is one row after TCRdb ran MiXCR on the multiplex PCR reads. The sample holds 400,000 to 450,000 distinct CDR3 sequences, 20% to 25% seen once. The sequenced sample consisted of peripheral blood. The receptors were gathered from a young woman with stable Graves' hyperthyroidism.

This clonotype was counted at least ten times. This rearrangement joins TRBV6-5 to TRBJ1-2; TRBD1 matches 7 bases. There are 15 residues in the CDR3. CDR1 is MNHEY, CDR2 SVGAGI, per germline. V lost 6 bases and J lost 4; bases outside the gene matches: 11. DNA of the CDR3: TGTGCCAGCAGCCGCGACAGGGAGGGTACCTATGGCTACACCTTC. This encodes CASSRDREGTYGYTF.

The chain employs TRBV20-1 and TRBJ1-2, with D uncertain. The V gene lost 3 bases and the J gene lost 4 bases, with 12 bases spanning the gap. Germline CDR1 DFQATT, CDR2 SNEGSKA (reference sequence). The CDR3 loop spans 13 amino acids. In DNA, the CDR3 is TGCAGTGCTAGTCCCCGGCAGAGCTATGGCTACACCTTC. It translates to CSASPRQSYGYTF.

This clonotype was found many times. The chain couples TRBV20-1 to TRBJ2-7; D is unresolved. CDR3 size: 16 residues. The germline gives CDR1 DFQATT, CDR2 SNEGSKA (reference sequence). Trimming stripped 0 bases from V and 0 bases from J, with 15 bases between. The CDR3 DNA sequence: TGCAGTGCTAGAGATCCGTTGCCTCCCTCCTCCTACGAGCAGTACTTC. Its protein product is CSARDPLPPSSYEQYF.

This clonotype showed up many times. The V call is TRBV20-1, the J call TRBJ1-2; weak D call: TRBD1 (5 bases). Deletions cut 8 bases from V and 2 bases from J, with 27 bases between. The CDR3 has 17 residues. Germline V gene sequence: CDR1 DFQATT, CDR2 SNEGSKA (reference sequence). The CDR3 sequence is CSCDVPLTGTGNYGYTF. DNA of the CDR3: TGCAGTTGTGATGTTCCCCTGACCGGGACTGGCAACTATGGCTACACCTTC.

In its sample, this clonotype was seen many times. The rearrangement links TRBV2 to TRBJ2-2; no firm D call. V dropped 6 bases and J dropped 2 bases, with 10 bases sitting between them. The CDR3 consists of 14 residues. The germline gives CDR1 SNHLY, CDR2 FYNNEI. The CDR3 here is CASRAERNTGELFF. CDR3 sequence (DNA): TGTGCCAGCAGGGCGGAAAGAAACACCGGGGAGCTGTTTTTT.

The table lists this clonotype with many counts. CDR3 in amino acids: CASSFITHRRETQYF. DNA for the CDR3: TGTGCCAGCAGCTTCATAACCCACCGGCGGGAGACCCAGTACTTC. The rearrangement uses TRBV7-2 and TRBJ2-5; D unresolved. Trimming removed 3 bases at V and 5 bases at J, with 16 bases between. This CDR3 spans 15 amino acids. CDR1 is SGHTA and CDR2 is FQGNSA in the germline V gene.

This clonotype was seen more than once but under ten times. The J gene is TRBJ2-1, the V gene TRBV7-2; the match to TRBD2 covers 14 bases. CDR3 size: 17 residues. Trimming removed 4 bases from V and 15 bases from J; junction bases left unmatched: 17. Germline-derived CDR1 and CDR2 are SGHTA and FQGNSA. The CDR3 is CASSWGRLAGGPAGLFF. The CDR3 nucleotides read TGTGCCAGCAGCTGGGGCCGACTAGCGGGAGGGCCGGCAGGTCTGTTCTTC.

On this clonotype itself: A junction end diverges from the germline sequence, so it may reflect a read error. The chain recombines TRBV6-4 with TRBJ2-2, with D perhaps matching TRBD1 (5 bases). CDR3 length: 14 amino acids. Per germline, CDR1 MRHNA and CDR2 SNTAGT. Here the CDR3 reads CASSRTQDTGELLF. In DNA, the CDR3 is TGTGCCAGCAGCCGGACCCAGGACACCGGCGAGCTGTTGTTT.

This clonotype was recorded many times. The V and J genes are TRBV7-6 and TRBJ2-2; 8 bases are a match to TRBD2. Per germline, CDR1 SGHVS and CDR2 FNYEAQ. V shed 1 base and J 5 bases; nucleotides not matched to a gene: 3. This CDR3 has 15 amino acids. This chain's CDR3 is CASSLGTSFTGELFF. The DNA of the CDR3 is TGTGCCAGCAGCTTAGGGACTAGCTTTACCGGGGAGCTGTTTTTT.

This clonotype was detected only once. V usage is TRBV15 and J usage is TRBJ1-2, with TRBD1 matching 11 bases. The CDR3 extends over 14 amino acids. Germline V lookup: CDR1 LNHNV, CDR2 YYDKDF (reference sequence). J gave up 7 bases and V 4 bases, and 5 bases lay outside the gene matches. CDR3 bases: TGTGCCACCAGCACGGGGGACAGGGGGGCTGGCTACACCTTC. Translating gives CATSTGDRGAGYTF.

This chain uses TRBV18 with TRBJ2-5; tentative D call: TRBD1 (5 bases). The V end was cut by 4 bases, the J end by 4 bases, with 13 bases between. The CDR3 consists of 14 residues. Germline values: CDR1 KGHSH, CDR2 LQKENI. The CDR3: CASSLKGPGETQYF. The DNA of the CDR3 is TGTGCCAGCTCACTTAAGGGGCCCGGAGAGACCCAGTACTTC.

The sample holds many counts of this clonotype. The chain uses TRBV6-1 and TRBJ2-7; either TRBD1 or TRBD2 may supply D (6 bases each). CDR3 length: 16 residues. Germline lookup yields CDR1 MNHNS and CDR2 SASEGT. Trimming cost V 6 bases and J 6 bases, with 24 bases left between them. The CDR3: CASRRGGQRGHGEQYF. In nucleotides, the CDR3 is TGTGCCAGCAGGAGAGGGGGGCAGAGGGGACACGGCGAGCAGTACTTC.

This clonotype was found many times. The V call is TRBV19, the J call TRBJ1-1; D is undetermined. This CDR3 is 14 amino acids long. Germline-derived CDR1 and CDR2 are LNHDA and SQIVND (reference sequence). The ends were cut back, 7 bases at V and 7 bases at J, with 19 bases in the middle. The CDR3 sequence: CASTRFRRTGEAFF. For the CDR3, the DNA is TGTGCCAGTACCCGCTTTAGACGTACCGGTGAAGCTTTCTTT.

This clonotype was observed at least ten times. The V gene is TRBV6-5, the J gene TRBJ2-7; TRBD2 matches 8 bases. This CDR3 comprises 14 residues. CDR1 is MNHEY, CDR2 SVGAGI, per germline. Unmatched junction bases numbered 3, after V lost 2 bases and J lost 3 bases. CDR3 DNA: TGTGCCAGCAGTTACGCAAGCGGGAGCTACGAGCAGTACTTC. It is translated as CASSYASGSYEQYF.

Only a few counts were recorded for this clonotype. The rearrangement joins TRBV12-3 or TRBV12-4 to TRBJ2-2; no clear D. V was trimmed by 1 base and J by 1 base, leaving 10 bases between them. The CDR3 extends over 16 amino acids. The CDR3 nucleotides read TGTGCCAGCAGTTTAGGGAAGATTGGGAACACCGGGGAGCTGTTTTTT. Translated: CASSLGKIGNTGELFF.

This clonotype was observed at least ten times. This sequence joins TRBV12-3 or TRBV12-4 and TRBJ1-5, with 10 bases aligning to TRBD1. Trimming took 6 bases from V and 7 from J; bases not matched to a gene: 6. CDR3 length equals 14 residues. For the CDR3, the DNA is TGTGCCAGCAGCCGACGACAGGGGGCCCAGCCCCAGCATTTT. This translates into CASSRRQGAQPQHF.